These 15 T cell receptor beta chains came from one sample sequenced in a study of early T cells in non-severe SARS-CoV-2 infection. TCRdb analysed the 5' RACE reads with MiXCR anew, one entry per CDR3 protein. The repertoire holds tens of thousands of distinct CDR3 sequences, with approximately 10% as singletons. Material: whole blood. The receptors were gathered from an adult who was a healthcare worker with PCR-confirmed SARS-CoV-2 infection or an uninfected control (not recorded which).

This rearrangement joins TRBV12-3 or TRBV12-4 to TRBJ1-2; no reliable D call. The CDR3 totals 13 residues. Trimming took 2 bases from V and 0 from J, leaving 4 bases between them. The CDR3: CASSLSPNYGYTF. DNA of the CDR3: TGTGCCAGCAGTTTATCCCCTAACTATGGCTACACCTTC.

The rearrangement uses TRBV11-2 and TRBJ2-4; 13 bases line up with TRBD2. This CDR3 contains 16 residues. With V trimmed by 6 bases and J by 1 base, 3 bases remained unmatched. The germline CDR1 and CDR2 sequences are SGHAT and FQNNGV. The CDR3 spells CASRLTSGRAKNIQYF. CDR3 bases: TGTGCCAGCAGGCTGACTAGCGGGAGGGCCAAAAACATTCAGTACTTC.

This clonotype was recorded at least ten times. This rearrangement joins TRBV6-6 to TRBJ2-1; no firm D call. V lost 0 bases and J lost 2, with 8 bases in between. The germline V gene encodes CDR1 MNHNY and CDR2 SVGAGI (reference sequence). This CDR3 is 15 amino acids long. This chain's CDR3 is CASSYSPYAYNEQFF. In DNA form, the CDR3 reads TGTGCCAGCAGTTACTCGCCTTACGCCTACAATGAGCAGTTCTTC.

This sequence joins TRBV20-1 and TRBJ2-7; 7 bases are a match to TRBD1. Trimming cost V 3 bases and J 2 bases; bases outside gene matches: 13. The germline V gene encodes CDR1 DFQATT and CDR2 SNEGSKA (reference sequence). The CDR3 has 16 amino acids. The chain's CDR3 is CSASEFPGQPTYEQYF. Written as DNA, the CDR3 is TGCAGTGCTAGCGAATTCCCGGGACAGCCAACCTACGAGCAGTACTTC.

This clonotype has ten or more counts. The genes are TRBV12-3 or TRBV12-4 and TRBJ2-1; 7 nucleotides match TRBD2. V was clipped by 5 bases and J by 7 bases; unmatched bases: 8. The CDR3 length is 14 residues. The CDR3, as DNA: TGTGCCAGCAGTACCCTAGCGGACCTGAATGAGCAGTTCTTC. Protein sequence: CASSTLADLNEQFF.

This clonotype was recorded many times. The chain recombines TRBV3-1 with TRBJ2-7, with no clear D. V was clipped by 1 base and J by 4 bases, with 11 bases between them. CDR1 and CDR2 (germline): LGHDT, YNNKEL (reference sequence). This CDR3 contains 14 residues. DNA of the CDR3: TGTGCCAGCAGCCAAGTCGATAGCAGGTACGAGCAGTACTTC. Amino acid sequence: CASSQVDSRYEQYF.

In its sample, this clonotype was seen many times. This sequence joins TRBV20-1 and TRBJ2-1; D may be TRBD2 (5 bases). Germline CDR1 is DFQATT and CDR2 is SNEGSKA (reference sequence). Between the trimmed V and J ends, which lost 6 bases and 8 bases, there was a span of 11 bases. This CDR3 is 11 amino acids long. CDR3 amino acids: CSASAVDEQFF. DNA of the CDR3: TGCAGTGCCTCAGCGGTCGATGAGCAGTTCTTC.

This clonotype was counted between two and nine times. This chain connects TRBV10-3 to TRBJ1-3, with 8 bases aligning to TRBD1. Germline trimming cut 8 bases from V and 0 bases from J; bases unmatched to any gene: 6. The CDR3 runs 15 residues. The germline CDR1 and CDR2 sequences are ENHRY and SYGVKD. The DNA of the CDR3 is TGTGCCATCGGGACCGGGACAGGCTCTGGAAACACCATATATTTT. Protein: CAIGTGTGSGNTIYF.

There are many counts of this clonotype. The CDR3 DNA reads TGCGCCAGCAGCCATGCCTTCCAGAAGAGCTCCTACAATGAGCAGTTCTTC. Protein sequence: CASSHAFQKSSYNEQFF. The V and J genes are TRBV4-1 and TRBJ2-1; D not resolved. The CDR3 extends over 17 amino acids. V gave up 3 bases and J gave up 0 bases, with 15 bases separating them. CDR1 and CDR2 (germline): MGHRA, YSYEKL.

This chain links TRBV20-1 with TRBJ2-7; D possibly corresponds to TRBD2 (5 bases). The CDR3 has 13 residues. Germline V gene sequence: CDR1 DFQATT, CDR2 SNEGSKA (reference sequence). V lost 4 bases and J lost 7, with 17 bases in between. CDR3 nucleotides: TGCAGTGCTACCGTGCCCCGCCGGAGGGAGCAGTACTTC. It yields the protein CSATVPRRREQYF.

This clonotype has just a few counts. The chain has TRBV20-1 and TRBJ2-3, with D perhaps TRBD2 (5 bases). The germline V gene has CDR1 DFQATT and CDR2 SNEGSKA (reference sequence). V lost 0 bases to trimming and J lost 2 bases, with 15 bases between them. The CDR3 totals 16 residues. CDR3 loop: CSARDPQRSLTDTQYF. CDR3 sequence (DNA): TGCAGTGCTAGAGATCCCCAGCGGAGCCTCACAGATACGCAGTATTTT.

J is TRBJ2-4 and V is TRBV2; 7 bases map to TRBD2. This CDR3 has 11 amino acids. Trimming at V came to 8 bases and at J to 10 bases, leaving 5 bases not matched to a gene. Germline V lookup: CDR1 SNHLY, CDR2 FYNNEI. DNA for the CDR3: TGTGCCAGCTCGGGGGGAACTATTCAGTACTTC. Residues: CASSGGTIQYF.

This clonotype was picked up a small number of times. V usage is TRBV20-1 and J usage is TRBJ1-2, with TRBD1 as a possible D gene (6 bases). Germline V lookup: CDR1 DFQATT, CDR2 SNEGSKA (reference sequence). The CDR3 sequence is 15 residues long. CDR3 bases: TGCAGGGGGGGAGTCCGGGACAAGTCCTTCTATGGCTACACCTTC. It is translated as CRGGVRDKSFYGYTF.

CDR3 nucleotides: TGCAGTGCTAACGCTAAGACAGATACGCAGTATTTT. This gives the protein CSANAKTDTQYF. The rearrangement links TRBV20-1 to TRBJ2-3; no definite D call. V lost 4 bases and J lost 3, with 8 bases in between. CDR1 and CDR2 (germline): DFQATT, SNEGSKA (reference sequence). The CDR3 sequence is 12 residues long.

The rearrangement uses TRBV9 and TRBJ1-4; possible D gene TRBD1, 5 bases. The CDR3 extends over 14 amino acids. Trimming removed 4 bases at V and 8 bases at J, with 15 bases between. Germline CDR1 SGDLS, CDR2 YYNGEE. The CDR3 nucleotides read TGTGCCAGCAGCCCGTCAGGGACGGGGGAAAAACTGTTTTTT. It specifies CASSPSGTGEKLFF.